The next 10 T cell receptor beta chains were all read from a single sample in a study of T cells in localized non-small cell lung cancer. Data came from immunoSEQ multiplex PCR; TCRdb stores just in-frame clones and leaves some out. The sample holds about 40,000 clones, roughly 79% seen once. The sample in question was peripheral blood mononuclear cells, obtained before any cancer treatment. The source is a male donor at least 60 years old with stage II lung adenocarcinoma.

The rearrangement links TRBV5-6 to TRBJ2-7, with D perhaps being TRBD1 or TRBD2 (5 bases each). V lost 5 bases and J lost 2, with 17 bases in between. The CDR3 contains 15 residues. Per the germline V gene, CDR1 is SGHDT and CDR2 is YYEEEE. The CDR3 DNA reads as TGTGCCAGCAGTTGGGGGACGGGCGCTACCTACGAGCAGTACTTC. This gives the protein CASSWGTGATYEQYF.

The chain carries TRBV15 and TRBJ1-1, with D tentatively TRBD1 (6 bases). V was cut by 1 base and J by 0 bases, with 9 bases left in between. This CDR3 region has 15 residues. CDR1 LNHNV and CDR2 YYDKDF come from the germline V gene (reference sequence). The CDR3 region has the DNA TGTGCCACCAGCAGAGGCGACAGGTTGAACACTGAAGCTTTCTTT. This sequence encodes CATSRGDRLNTEAFF. The entire variable domain, with the rest obtained from reference TRBV15 and TRBJ1-1, is as follows: DAMVIQNPRYQVTQFGKPVTLSCSQTLNHNVMYWYQQKSSQAPKLLFHYYDKDFNNEADTPDNFQSRRPNTSFCFLDIRSPGLGDTAMYLCATSRGDRLNTEAFFGQGTRLTVV.

The chain couples TRBV2 to TRBJ2-2; D might be TRBD2 (5 bases). V was clipped by 5 bases and J by 5 bases, with 18 bases between them. Per the germline V gene, CDR1 is SNHLY and CDR2 is FYNNEI. The CDR3 is 16 amino acids. The CDR3 reads CASSIPGTAGTGELFF. CDR3 nucleotides: TGTGCCAGCAGTATTCCGGGAACAGCCGGGACCGGGGAGCTGTTTTTT.

The chain recombines TRBV7-9 with TRBJ2-1, with 13 bases matching TRBD2. The ends lost 5 bases at V and 6 bases at J; junction bases unmatched: 7. Germline V gene sequence: CDR1 SEHNR, CDR2 FQNEAQ (reference sequence). This CDR3 spans 16 amino acids. CDR3 DNA: TGTGCCAGCAGCGAACGACTAGCGGGAGGATCCAATGAGCAGTTCTTC. Protein product: CASSERLAGGSNEQFF.

The rearrangement joins TRBV6-6 to TRBJ2-1, with D possibly being TRBD2 (6 bases). This CDR3 is 13 amino acids long. Between the trimmed V and J ends, which lost 4 bases and 8 bases, there was a span of 12 bases. Germline CDR1 MNHNY, CDR2 SVGAGI (reference sequence). CDR3 nucleotide sequence: TGTGCCAGCAGTTGGCGACTAGGCGATGAGCAGTTCTTC. It is translated as CASSWRLGDEQFF.

The V gene is TRBV6-5, the J gene TRBJ1-2; 8 bases fit TRBD1. The CDR3 has 14 amino acids. V shed 5 bases, J shed 4 bases, and the junction held 6 bases outside the gene matches. The germline V gene has CDR1 MNHEY and CDR2 SVGAGI. Written as DNA, the CDR3 is TGTGCCAGCAGTCAAGGGACAGGCCTCTATGGCTACACCTTC. Translation gives CASSQGTGLYGYTF.

This sequence joins TRBV28 and TRBJ1-4; maybe TRBD1 (5 bases). Germline V gene sequence: CDR1 MDHEN, CDR2 SYDVKM. V dropped 6 bases and J dropped 4 bases, with 18 bases sitting between them. The CDR3 length is 16 residues. The DNA for the CDR3 is TGTGCCAGCAGCTTAGGTGTAGACAGCCGTAATGAAAAACTGTTTTTT. This gives the protein CASSLGVDSRNEKLFF.

This clone was found once. The chain has TRBV6-5 and TRBJ1-2; D remains unclear. The CDR3 extends over 15 amino acids. Germline CDR1 and CDR2: MNHEY and SVGAGI. V shed 0 bases and J shed 8 bases, with 16 bases lying between them. CDR3 protein: CASSYSRAPEGGYTF. The CDR3 bases are TGTGCCAGCAGTTACTCCCGGGCCCCCGAAGGGGGCTACACCTTC.

This chain connects TRBV30 to TRBJ1-1; perhaps TRBD1 as D (5 bases). From germline, CDR1 is GTSNPN and CDR2 SVGIG (reference sequence). Trimming pared 0 bases from V and 10 bases from J, leaving 12 bases between. The CDR3 is 12 amino acids. CDR3 nucleotides: TGTGCCTGGAGTGTACCGGGGGTGGCAGCTTTCTTT. It translates to CAWSVPGVAAFF.

The chain is built from TRBV9 and TRBJ2-1; D gene unclear. V lost 4 bases to trimming and J lost 3 bases, with 11 bases between them. Germline V CDR1 and CDR2: SGDLS, YYNGEE. The length of the CDR3 is 14 residues. The CDR3 DNA follows: TGTGCCAGCAGCCCTACTTCCTACTACAATGAGCAGTTCTTC. Translating gives CASSPTSYYNEQFF.